This T cell receptor beta chain comes out of a study of brain T cells in children with intractable seizures. Findings and limits, study-wide: Pre-surgery blood may have been undersampled, hiding some clones.

TCRdb's table, derived via immunoSEQ multiplex PCR, lists solely in-frame clones and lacks some. The sample records tens of thousands of clones, around 90% being singletons. This clone was counted only a few times. Its antigen is unknown. Pre-surgery treatment included at least one anti-epileptic drug. The receptor was isolated from a girl aged 2 to 10 with Rasmussen encephalitis and intractable seizures. The sequenced sample was peripheral blood, obtained at surgery.

The CDR3, as DNA: TGCGCCAGCAGCCAAGGTAGACAGGGGAATAATGAGCAGTTCTTC. Amino acids: CASSQGRQGNNEQFF. The V and J genes are TRBV4-1 and TRBJ2-1; 8 bases agree with TRBD1. The V segment lost 1 base and the J segment 7 bases; nucleotides outside the gene matches: 6. The CDR3 extends over 15 amino acids. Germline CDR1 and CDR2: MGHRA and YSYEKL.